Below are 13 T cell receptor beta chains sequenced from a single sample in a study of T-cell memory formation after mild COVID-19. In TCRdb, the 5' RACE reads were re-called with MiXCR into one record per CDR3 protein. The table includes approximately 100,000 distinct CDR3 sequences, approximately 12% detected once. Sequencing used PBMCs or a T cell subset sorted from them (not recorded which). Every receptor here comes from a man aged 18 to 35 who had mild COVID-19 (a few samples of this study predate the infection). Cell type and time point are not known.

This clonotype was seen a few times. The chain recombines TRBV11-2 with TRBJ2-7, with unresolved D. V was trimmed by 3 bases and J by 7 bases, leaving 4 bases between them. The CDR3 has 10 amino acids. Germline-derived CDR1 and CDR2 are SGHAT and FQNNGV. The CDR3 DNA is TGTGCCAGCAGCTTGGGGGAGCAGTACTTC. This encodes CASSLGEQYF.

The chain joins TRBV6-5 to TRBJ2-7, with 7 bases aligning to TRBD2. The ends lost 4 bases at V and 2 bases at J; junction bases unmatched: 5. Germline V gene lookup returns CDR1 MNHEY and CDR2 SVGAGI. The CDR3 contains 14 residues. CDR3 bases: TGTGCCAGCAGTTCGAGCGGGGCCACCTACGAGCAGTACTTC. Translation: CASSSSGATYEQYF.

This clonotype has just a few counts. The gene calls are TRBV7-9 and TRBJ2-5, with D uncertain. This CDR3 region has 12 residues. The V end lost 2 bases, the J end lost 4 bases, and 5 bases lay between the germline ends. In germline, CDR1 is SEHNR, CDR2 FQNEAQ (reference sequence). The CDR3: CASSLSIETQYF. The CDR3 DNA follows: TGTGCCAGCAGCTTAAGCATAGAGACCCAGTACTTC.

This clonotype was seen a few times. The chain combines TRBV12-3 or TRBV12-4 with TRBJ2-2; D is uncertain. The CDR3 covers 14 residues. V was clipped by 0 bases and J by 4 bases, with 6 bases between them. CDR3 protein: CASSLARSTGELFF. CDR3 sequence (DNA): TGTGCCAGCAGTTTAGCGCGGAGCACCGGGGAGCTGTTTTTT.

This clonotype was counted only a few times. The V and J genes are TRBV7-2 and TRBJ2-1, with 11 bases identical to TRBD2. Germline trimming cut 4 bases from V and 0 bases from J; bases unmatched to any gene: 17. The CDR3 consists of 21 residues. Looked up from germline, CDR1 is SGHTA and CDR2 is FQGNSA. CDR3 DNA sequence: TGTGCCAGCAGCTCACCCCTCGAGGGGGGTAGCGGGGGGGCCTCCTACAATGAGCAGTTCTTC. Its translation: CASSSPLEGGSGGASYNEQFF.

This clonotype was seen a few times. The chain links TRBV7-9 to TRBJ1-5; TRBD1 aligns across 9 bases. The CDR3 is 19 amino acids. V lost 1 base to trimming and J lost 2 bases; unmatched junction nucleotides: 12. Germline CDR1 SEHNR, CDR2 FQNEAQ (reference sequence). The CDR3 region has the DNA TGTGCCAGCAGCTTAGAGAGCCCGACAGGGGGAATGGGCAATCAGCCCCAGCATTTT. Translated: CASSLESPTGGMGNQPQHF.

This clonotype has just a few counts. This chain connects TRBV5-1 to TRBJ1-3; 12 bases match TRBD1. Germline V gives CDR1 SGHRS, CDR2 YFSETQ. V dropped 4 bases and J dropped 5; count of bases not matched to a gene: 10. The CDR3 consists of 17 residues. CDR3 protein: CASSSGTGGFGRNTIYF. The CDR3 coding sequence is TGCGCCAGCAGCAGCGGGACAGGGGGCTTCGGGAGAAACACCATATATTTT.

This clonotype has a handful of counts. The rearrangement links TRBV7-8 to TRBJ2-7, with D perhaps being TRBD1 or TRBD2 (5 bases each). Trimming removed 7 bases at V and 2 bases at J, with 18 bases between. CDR1 is SGHVS and CDR2 is FQNEAQ in the germline V gene. The CDR3 is made up of 15 amino acids. DNA for the CDR3: TGTGCCAGCATCCCTAGACCCGGGGCGGCCTACGAGCAGTACGTC. Protein product: CASIPRPGAAYEQYV.

This chain uses TRBV2 with TRBJ2-1, with TRBD2 matching 13 bases. The CDR3 has 16 residues. J lost 7 bases, V lost 7 bases, and 10 bases had no gene match. CDR1 SNHLY and CDR2 FYNNEI come from the germline V gene. The CDR3: CASTITSGGALNEQFF. Written as DNA, the CDR3 is TGTGCCAGCACTATCACTAGCGGGGGGGCCTTAAATGAGCAGTTCTTC. Using reference TRBV2 and TRBJ2-1 for the parts outside the CDR3, the full variable domain is EPEVTQTPSHQVTQMGQEVILRCVPISNHLYFYWYRQILGQKVEFLVSFYNNEISEKSEIFDDQFSVERPDGSNFTLKIRSTKLEDSAMYFCASTITSGGALNEQFFGPGTRLTVL.

This chain joins TRBV5-1 and TRBJ2-2, with a possible D match to TRBD2 (6 bases). This CDR3 has 15 residues. The germline V gene encodes CDR1 SGHRS and CDR2 YFSETQ. Trimming took 2 bases from V and 5 from J, leaving 13 bases between them. CDR3 sequence reads: CASSFGGSGTGELFF. The CDR3 coding sequence is TGCGCCAGCAGCTTCGGAGGGAGCGGGACCGGGGAGCTGTTTTTT.

There are a few counts of this clonotype. The J gene is TRBJ2-7, the V gene TRBV5-8; D not certain. CDR1 SGHTS and CDR2 YDEGEE come from the germline V gene. Trimming stripped 2 bases from V and 0 bases from J, with 12 bases between. The CDR3 extends over 15 amino acids. The CDR3 nucleotides read TGTGCCAGCAGCTTCGAGTCAGGTTACTCCTACGAGCAGTACTTC. Translation gives CASSFESGYSYEQYF.

The rearrangement uses TRBV5-5 and TRBJ1-1; D not certain. V was cut by 9 bases and J by 0 bases, with 6 bases left in between. This CDR3 contains 11 residues. CDR1 and CDR2 (germline): SGHKS, YYEKEE (reference sequence). The CDR3 protein is CATDLNTEAFF. For the CDR3, the DNA is TGTGCCACGGACCTGAACACTGAAGCTTTCTTT. The complete variable domain, with remaining parts taken from reference TRBV5-5 and TRBJ1-1, reads DAGVTQSPTHLIKTRGQQVTLRCSPISGHKSVSWYQQVLGQGPQFIFQYYEKEERGRGNFPDRFSARQFPNYSSELNVNALLLGDSALYLCATDLNTEAFFGQGTRLTVV.

The sample holds a few counts of this clonotype. The chain has TRBV12-3 or TRBV12-4 and TRBJ2-1; the match to TRBD2 covers 12 bases. The CDR3 covers 16 residues. Germline trimming cut 3 bases from V and 2 bases from J; bases unmatched to any gene: 2. The CDR3 DNA reads as TGTGCCAGCAGTTTCGGACTAGCGGGGCCCTACAATGAGCAGTTCTTC. This gives the protein CASSFGLAGPYNEQFF.